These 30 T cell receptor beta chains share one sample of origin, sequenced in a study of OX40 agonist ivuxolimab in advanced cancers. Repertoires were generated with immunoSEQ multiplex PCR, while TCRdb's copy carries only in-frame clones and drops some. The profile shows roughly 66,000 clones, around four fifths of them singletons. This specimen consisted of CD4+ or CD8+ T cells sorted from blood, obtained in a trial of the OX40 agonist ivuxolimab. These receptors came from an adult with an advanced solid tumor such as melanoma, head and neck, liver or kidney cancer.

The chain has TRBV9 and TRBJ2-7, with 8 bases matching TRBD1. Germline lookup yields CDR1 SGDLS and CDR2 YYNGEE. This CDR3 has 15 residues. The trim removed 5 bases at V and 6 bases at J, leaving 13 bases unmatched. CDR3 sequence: CASRRTGSRVGEQYV. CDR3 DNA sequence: TGTGCCAGCAGAAGGACAGGGAGTCGAGTGGGCGAGCAGTACGTC.

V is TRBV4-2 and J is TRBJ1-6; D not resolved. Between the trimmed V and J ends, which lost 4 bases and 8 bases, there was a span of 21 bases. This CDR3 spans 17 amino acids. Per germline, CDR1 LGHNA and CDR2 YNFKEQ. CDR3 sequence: CASSREVGLVSDSPLHF. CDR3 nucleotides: TGTGCCAGCAGCCGAGAGGTAGGGCTCGTATCGGATTCACCCCTCCACTTT.

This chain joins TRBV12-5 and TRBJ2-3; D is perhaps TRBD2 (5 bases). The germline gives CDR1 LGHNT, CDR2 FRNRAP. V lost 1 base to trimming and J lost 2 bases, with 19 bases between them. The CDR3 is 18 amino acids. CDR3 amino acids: CASGLGVGGRPNTDTQYF. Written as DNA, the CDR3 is TGTGCTAGTGGTTTGGGGGTCGGAGGCAGGCCTAACACAGATACGCAGTATTTT.

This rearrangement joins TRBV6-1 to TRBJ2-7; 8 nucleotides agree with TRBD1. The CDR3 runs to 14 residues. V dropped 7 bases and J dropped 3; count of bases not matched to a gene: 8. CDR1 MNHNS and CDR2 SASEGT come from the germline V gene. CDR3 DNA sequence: TGTGCCAGCAAGACAGGGGACATCTACTACGAGCAGTACTTC. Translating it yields CASKTGDIYYEQYF.

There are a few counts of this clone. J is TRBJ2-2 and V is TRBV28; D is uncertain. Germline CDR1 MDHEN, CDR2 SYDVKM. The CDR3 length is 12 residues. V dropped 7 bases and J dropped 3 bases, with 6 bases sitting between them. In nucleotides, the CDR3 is TGTGCCAGCACAAGCCACACCGGGGAGCTGTTTTTT. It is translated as CASTSHTGELFF.

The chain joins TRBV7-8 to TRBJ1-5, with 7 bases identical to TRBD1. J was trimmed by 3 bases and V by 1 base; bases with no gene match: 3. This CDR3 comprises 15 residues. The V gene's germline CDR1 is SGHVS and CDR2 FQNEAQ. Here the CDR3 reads CASSLEGQFNQPQHF. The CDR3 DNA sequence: TGTGCCAGCAGCTTAGAGGGACAGTTCAATCAGCCCCAGCATTTT. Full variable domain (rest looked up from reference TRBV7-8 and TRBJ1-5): GAGVSQSPRYKVAKRGQDVALRCDPISGHVSLFWYQQALGQGPEFLTYFQNEAQLDKSGLPSDRFFAERPEGSVSTLKIQRTQQEDSAVYLCASSLEGQFNQPQHFGDGTRLSIL.

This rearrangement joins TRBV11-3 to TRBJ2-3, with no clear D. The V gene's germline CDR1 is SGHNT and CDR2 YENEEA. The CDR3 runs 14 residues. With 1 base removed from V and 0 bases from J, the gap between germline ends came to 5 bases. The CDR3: CASSLVGSTDTQYF. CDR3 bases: TGTGCCAGCAGCTTAGTTGGAAGCACAGATACGCAGTATTTT.

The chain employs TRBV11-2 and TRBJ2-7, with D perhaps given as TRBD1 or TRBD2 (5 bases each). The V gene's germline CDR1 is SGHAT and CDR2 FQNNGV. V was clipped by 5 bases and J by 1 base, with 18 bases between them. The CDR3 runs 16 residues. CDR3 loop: CASSADRDVKSYEQYV. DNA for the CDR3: TGTGCCAGCAGCGCTGACCGGGACGTAAAGTCCTACGAGCAGTACGTC.

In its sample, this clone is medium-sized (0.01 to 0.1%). For the CDR3, the DNA is TGTGCCAGCAGTTATTCCAGGATGGGGCCGGGGGAAGCTTTCTTT. Translated, it gives CASSYSRMGPGEAFF. The V call is TRBV6-5, the J call TRBJ1-1; D is perhaps TRBD1 (5 bases). Germline V CDR1 and CDR2: MNHEY, SVGAGI. This CDR3 is built from 15 residues. Deletions cut 3 bases from V and 8 bases from J, with 19 bases between.

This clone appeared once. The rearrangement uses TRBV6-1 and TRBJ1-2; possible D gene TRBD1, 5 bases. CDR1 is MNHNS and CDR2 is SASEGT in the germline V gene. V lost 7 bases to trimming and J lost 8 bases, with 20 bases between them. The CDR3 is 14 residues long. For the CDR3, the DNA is TGTGCCAGCATCGAAAGTAGAGGGCGGGGCGGCTACACCTTC. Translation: CASIESRGRGGYTF.

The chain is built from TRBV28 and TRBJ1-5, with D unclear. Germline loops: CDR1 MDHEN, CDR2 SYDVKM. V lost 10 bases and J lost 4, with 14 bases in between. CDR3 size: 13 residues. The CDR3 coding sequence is TGTGCCACCAAGAGGCAGGCTAATCAGCCCCAGCATTTT. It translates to CATKRQANQPQHF.

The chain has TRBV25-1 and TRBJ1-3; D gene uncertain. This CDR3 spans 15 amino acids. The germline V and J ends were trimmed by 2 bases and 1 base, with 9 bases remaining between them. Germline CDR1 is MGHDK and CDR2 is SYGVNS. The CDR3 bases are TGTGCCAGCAGTGAAGGAGGCGATTCTGGAAACACCATATATTTT. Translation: CASSEGGDSGNTIYF.

CDR3 bases: TGTGCCAGCAGTGATGGGGACAGGGTTTCACCCCTCCACTTT. It encodes CASSDGDRVSPLHF. The V and J genes are TRBV2 and TRBJ1-6; 9 bases fit TRBD1. The germline V gene has CDR1 SNHLY and CDR2 FYNNEI. The CDR3 covers 14 residues. With V trimmed by 3 bases and J by 9 bases, 3 bases remained unmatched.

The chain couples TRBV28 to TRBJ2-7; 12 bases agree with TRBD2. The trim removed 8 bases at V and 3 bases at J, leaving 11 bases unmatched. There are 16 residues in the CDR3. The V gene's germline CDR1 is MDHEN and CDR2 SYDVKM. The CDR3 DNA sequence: TGTGCCAGCTCCCCTACTAGCGGGGGGCCATACTACGAGCAGTACGTC. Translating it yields CASSPTSGGPYYEQYV.

Here the CDR3 reads CASSQTWGQGGGNTIYF. DNA of the CDR3: TGCGCCAGCAGCCAAACTTGGGGACAGGGTGGTGGAAACACCATATATTTT. V is TRBV4-3 and J is TRBJ1-3, with 9 nucleotides matching TRBD1. The length of the CDR3 is 17 residues. The germline gives CDR1 LGHNA, CDR2 YSLEER. V shed 2 bases and J 3 bases; nucleotides not matched to a gene: 8.

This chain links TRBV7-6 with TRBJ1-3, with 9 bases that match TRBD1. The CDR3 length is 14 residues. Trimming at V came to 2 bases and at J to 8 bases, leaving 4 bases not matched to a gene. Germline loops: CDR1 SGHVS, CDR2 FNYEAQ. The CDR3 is CASSLPGQGHTIYF. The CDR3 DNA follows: TGTGCCAGCAGCTTACCGGGACAGGGTCACACCATATATTTT.

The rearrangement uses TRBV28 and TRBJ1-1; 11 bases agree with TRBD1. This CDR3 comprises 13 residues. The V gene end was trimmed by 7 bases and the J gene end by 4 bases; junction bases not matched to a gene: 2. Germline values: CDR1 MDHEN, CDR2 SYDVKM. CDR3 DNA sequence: TGTGCCAGCACAGGACAGGGGGCCACTGAAGCTTTCTTT. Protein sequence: CASTGQGATEAFF.

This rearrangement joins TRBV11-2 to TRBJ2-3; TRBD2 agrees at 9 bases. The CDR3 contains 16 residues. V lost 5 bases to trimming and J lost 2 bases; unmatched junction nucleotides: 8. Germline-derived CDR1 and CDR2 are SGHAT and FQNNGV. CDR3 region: CASSLAGGGATDTQYF. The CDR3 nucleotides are TGTGCCAGCAGCCTGGCGGGCGGGGGGGCCACAGATACGCAGTATTTT. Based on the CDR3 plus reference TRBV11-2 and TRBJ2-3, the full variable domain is EAGVAQSPRYKIIEKRQSVAFWCNPISGHATLYWYQQILGQGPKLLIQFQNNGVVDDSQLPKDRFSAERLKGVDSTLKIQPAKLEDSAVYLCASSLAGGGATDTQYFGPGTRLTVL.

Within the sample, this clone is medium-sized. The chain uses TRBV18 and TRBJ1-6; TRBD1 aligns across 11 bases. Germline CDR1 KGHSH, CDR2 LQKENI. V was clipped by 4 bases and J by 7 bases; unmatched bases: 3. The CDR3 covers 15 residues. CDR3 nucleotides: TGTGCCAGCTCACGGACAGGGGGCCGGAATTCACCCCTCCACTTT. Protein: CASSRTGGRNSPLHF.

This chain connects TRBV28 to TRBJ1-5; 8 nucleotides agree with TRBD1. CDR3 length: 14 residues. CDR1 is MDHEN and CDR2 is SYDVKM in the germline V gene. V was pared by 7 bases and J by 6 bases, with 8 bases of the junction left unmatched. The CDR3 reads CASIDRGTSQPQHF. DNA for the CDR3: TGTGCCAGCATCGACAGGGGCACGTCTCAGCCCCAGCATTTT.

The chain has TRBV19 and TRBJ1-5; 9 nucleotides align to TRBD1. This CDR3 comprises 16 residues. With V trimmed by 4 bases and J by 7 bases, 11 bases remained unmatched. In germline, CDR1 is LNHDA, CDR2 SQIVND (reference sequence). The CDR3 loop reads CASSTLDRGVGQPQHF. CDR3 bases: TGTGCCAGTAGTACCTTGGACAGGGGAGTAGGCCAGCCCCAGCATTTT.

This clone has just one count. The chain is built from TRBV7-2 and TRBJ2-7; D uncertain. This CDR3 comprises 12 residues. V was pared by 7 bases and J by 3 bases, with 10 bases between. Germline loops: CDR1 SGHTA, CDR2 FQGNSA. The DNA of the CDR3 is TGTGCCAGCACCCCTTCGCGCTACGAGCAGTACTTC. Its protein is CASTPSRYEQYF.

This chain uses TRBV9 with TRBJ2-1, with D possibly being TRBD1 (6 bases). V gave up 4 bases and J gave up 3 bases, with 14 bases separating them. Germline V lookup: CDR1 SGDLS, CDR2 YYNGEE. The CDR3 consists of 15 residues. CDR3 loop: CASSPQGRNYNEQFF. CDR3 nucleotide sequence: TGTGCCAGCAGCCCCCAGGGGCGTAACTACAATGAGCAGTTCTTC.

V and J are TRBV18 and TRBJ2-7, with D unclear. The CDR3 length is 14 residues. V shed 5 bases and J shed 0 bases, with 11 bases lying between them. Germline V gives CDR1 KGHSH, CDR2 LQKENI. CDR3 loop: CASSATRSSYEQYF. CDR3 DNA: TGTGCCAGCTCAGCCACAAGGAGCTCCTACGAGCAGTACTTC.

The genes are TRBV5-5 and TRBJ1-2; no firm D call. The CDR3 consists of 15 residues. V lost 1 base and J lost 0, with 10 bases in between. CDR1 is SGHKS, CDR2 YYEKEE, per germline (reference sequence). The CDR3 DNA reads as TGTGCCAGCAGCTTGAGCCCCGGGGCTAACTATGGCTACACCTTC. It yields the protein CASSLSPGANYGYTF.

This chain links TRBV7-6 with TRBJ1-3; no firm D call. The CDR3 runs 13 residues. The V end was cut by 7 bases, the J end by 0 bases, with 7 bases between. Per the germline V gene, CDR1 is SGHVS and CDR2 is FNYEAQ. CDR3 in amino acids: CASKGFSGNTIYF. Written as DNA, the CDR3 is TGTGCCAGCAAAGGGTTCTCTGGAAACACCATATATTTT. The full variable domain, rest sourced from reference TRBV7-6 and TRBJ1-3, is GAGVSQSPRYKVTKRGQDVALRCDPISGHVSLYWYRQALGQGPEFLTYFNYEAQQDKSGLPNDRFSAERPEGSISTLTIQRTEQRDSAMYRCASKGFSGNTIYFGEGSWLTVV.

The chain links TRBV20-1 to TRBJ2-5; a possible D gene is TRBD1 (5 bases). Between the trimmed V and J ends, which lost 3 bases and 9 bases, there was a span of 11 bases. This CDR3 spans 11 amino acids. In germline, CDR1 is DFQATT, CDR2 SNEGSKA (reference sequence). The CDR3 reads CSASPQGAQYF. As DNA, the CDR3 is TGCAGTGCTAGCCCCCAGGGTGCCCAGTACTTC.

CDR3 in DNA: TGTGCCAGCAGTCCGGACACCTACGAGCAGTACTTC. It specifies CASSPDTYEQYF. The J gene is TRBJ2-7, the V gene TRBV7-9, with D perhaps TRBD1 (5 bases). The V end lost 6 bases, the J end lost 2 bases, and 8 bases lay between the germline ends. Germline CDR1 is SEHNR and CDR2 is FQNEAQ (reference sequence). This CDR3 comprises 12 residues.

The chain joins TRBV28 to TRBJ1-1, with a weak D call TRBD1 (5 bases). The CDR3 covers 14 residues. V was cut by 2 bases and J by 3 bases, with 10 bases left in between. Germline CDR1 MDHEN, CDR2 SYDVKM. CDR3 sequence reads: CASSLIRDYTEAFF. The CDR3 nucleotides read TGTGCCAGCAGTTTAATCAGGGACTACACTGAAGCTTTCTTT.

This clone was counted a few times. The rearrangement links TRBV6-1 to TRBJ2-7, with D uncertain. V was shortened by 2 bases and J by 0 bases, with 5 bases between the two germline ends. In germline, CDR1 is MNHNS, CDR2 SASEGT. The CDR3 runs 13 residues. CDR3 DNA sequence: TGTGCCAGCAGTGAACAGCCCTCCTACGAGCAGTACGTC. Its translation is CASSEQPSYEQYV.